This TCR beta chain was sequenced during a study of metastatic and nonmetastatic thyroid tumors. TCRdb re-clonotyped the PCR reads through MiXCR. The sample has some 7,300 clones; under 45% are singletons. About this clone itself: Its antigen is unidentified.

Thyroid surgery was preceded by no treatment in any patient. Overall study results and limits: TCR beta diversity was reportedly significantly higher in malignant thyroid tumors than benign nodules, in blood and tumor.

The CDR3 extends over 14 amino acids. CDR1 is GTSNPN and CDR2 is SVGIG in the germline V gene (reference sequence). V lost 3 bases, J lost 0 bases, and 5 bases stayed unmatched. This TCR derives from a female donor with papillary thyroid cancer or a benign thyroid nodule (not recorded which). Some clones in this sample may be carry-over from other donors' samples. V usage is TRBV30 and J usage is TRBJ2-7, with 7 bases lining up with TRBD1. Sequenced sample: tumor tissue. The CDR3 loop is CAWRYRDSSYEQYF. The CDR3 DNA reads TGTGCCTGGAGGTACCGGGACAGCTCCTACGAGCAGTACTTC. Looking up the rest from reference TRBV30 and TRBJ2-7 gives the full variable domain: SQTIHQWPATLVQPVGSPLSLECTVEGTSNPNLYWYRQAAGRGLQLLFYSVGIGQISSEVPQNLSASRPQDRQFILSSKKLLLSDSGFYLCAWRYRDSSYEQYFGPGTRLTVT.